The 24 T cell receptor beta chains reported below all come from one sample, sequenced in a study of PD-1 blockade in classical Hodgkin lymphoma (dated by TCRdb to 2020 to 2022). Library method: the immunoSEQ multiplex PCR assay. The clones in this table, taken by TCRdb from immuneACCESS, are in-frame only. Not every clone is retained; where verified, under half of the shortfall comes from an unresolved V gene, and the cause of the rest is unknown. Recorded for this sample are approximately 25,000 clones; roughly 84% of them occurred a single time. Of the sample, less than 2% is held by the ten largest clones. The time point label here, explained by the study, means: cycle 1 day 1 (C1D1), immediately before nivolumab initiation. Relapse after autologous stem cell transplantation had occurred in all trial patients, and cohorts A, B and C were distinguished by prior brentuximab vedotin exposure. CD4+ T cells were purified from thawed PBMCs by magnetic negative selection with a Miltenyi CD4+ T cell isolation kit.

This sample comprised CD4+ T cells from blood, obtained at baseline. The receptors shown here come from a human donor with classical Hodgkin lymphoma.

This chain links TRBV29-1 with TRBJ1-2; D gene uncertain. The CDR3 consists of 12 residues. The V end was cut by 2 bases, the J end by 4 bases, with 8 bases between. CDR1 SQVTM and CDR2 ANQGSEA come from the germline V gene. CDR3 in DNA: TGCAGCGTTGAAAGGTACCGCTATGGCTACACCTTC. Encoded protein: CSVERYRYGYTF.

The V call is TRBV7-3, the J call TRBJ2-2; 9 nucleotides align to TRBD1. The CDR3 spans 15 residues. The J segment lost 5 bases and the V segment lost 5 bases, leaving 6 bases of the junction unmatched. Germline V gene sequence: CDR1 SGHTA, CDR2 FQGTGA. The CDR3 nucleotides are TGTGCCAGCAGCGAACAGACAGGGGGTACCGGGGAGCTGTTTTTT. The encoded protein is CASSEQTGGTGELFF.

The chain recombines TRBV5-6 with TRBJ2-5; no firm D call. Trimming pared 2 bases from V and 4 bases from J, leaving 9 bases between. CDR3 length: 13 residues. In germline, CDR1 is SGHDT, CDR2 YYEEEE. CDR3 bases: TGTGCCAGCAGCTTTGCTGGGTTAGAGACCCAGTACTTC. Its protein is CASSFAGLETQYF.

The V call is TRBV6-1, the J call TRBJ2-5, with 8 bases matching TRBD1. Germline values: CDR1 MNHNS, CDR2 SASEGT. This CDR3 spans 15 amino acids. The V and J ends lost 6 bases and 2 bases, in that order; junction bases with no gene match: 8. The CDR3 reads CASRPVGTGQETQYF. As DNA, the CDR3 is TGTGCCAGCAGGCCGGTCGGGACAGGACAAGAGACCCAGTACTTC.

This sequence joins TRBV10-3 and TRBJ1-3; a weak D match, TRBD1 (6 bases). V lost 0 bases and J 0 bases, leaving 12 bases between the germline ends. Germline V gives CDR1 ENHRY, CDR2 SYGVKD. CDR3 length equals 17 residues. In DNA form, the CDR3 reads TGTGCCATCAGTGAGTCAGGGGGGATGAGCTCTGGAAACACCATATATTTT. It codes for CAISESGGMSSGNTIYF.

J is TRBJ2-2 and V is TRBV5-1; no clear D gene. Germline lookup yields CDR1 SGHRS and CDR2 YFSETQ. V lost 0 bases, J lost 3 bases, and 9 bases lay in between. The CDR3 has 15 residues. In DNA, the CDR3 is TGCGCCAGCAGCTTGGGGGTAACGGACACCGGGGAGCTGTTTTTT. This encodes CASSLGVTDTGELFF.

The rearrangement links TRBV27 to TRBJ1-2; tentative D call: TRBD1 (5 bases). CDR1 is MNHEY, CDR2 SMNVEV, per germline (reference sequence). V lost 0 bases to trimming and J lost 7 bases, with 9 bases between them. The CDR3 covers 13 residues. The CDR3 region has the DNA TGTGCCAGCAGTTTATCTGGTAGGGGTGGCTACACCTTC. This sequence encodes CASSLSGRGGYTF.

The rearrangement uses TRBV18 and TRBJ1-2; the D is unclear. The V and J ends lost 2 bases and 3 bases respectively, with 7 bases between them. CDR3 size: 13 residues. Per the germline V gene, CDR1 is KGHSH and CDR2 is LQKENI. CDR3 loop: CASSPSSDYGYTF. The CDR3 coding sequence is TGTGCCAGCTCACCAAGCAGCGACTATGGCTACACCTTC.

The chain links TRBV5-1 to TRBJ1-2; D is ambiguous. The CDR3 length is 13 residues. Trimming took off 1 base at V and 0 bases at J, with 4 bases between the two ends. CDR1 and CDR2 from the germline V gene are SGHRS and YFSETQ. CDR3 loop: CASSLSTNYGYTF. DNA of the CDR3: TGCGCCAGCAGCTTGTCGACTAACTATGGCTACACCTTC.

This chain connects TRBV6-6 to TRBJ2-5; maybe TRBD1 (6 bases). There are 13 residues in the CDR3. V was shortened by 5 bases and J by 2 bases, with 9 bases between the two germline ends. Germline CDR1 and CDR2: MNHNY and SVGAGI (reference sequence). The CDR3 sequence is CASSTQGQETQYF. The DNA of the CDR3 is TGTGCCAGCAGTACTCAGGGGCAAGAGACCCAGTACTTC.

V usage is TRBV5-1 and J usage is TRBJ1-1; weak D call: TRBD1 (5 bases). The CDR3 runs 15 residues. Germline assignment: CDR1 SGHRS and CDR2 YFSETQ. V was pared by 5 bases and J by 1 base, with 15 bases between. This CDR3 reads CASRRDPWGNTEAFF. The CDR3 coding sequence is TGCGCCAGCAGGAGGGACCCATGGGGGAACACTGAAGCTTTCTTT.

V is TRBV2 and J is TRBJ1-1; D gene uncertain. The CDR3 length is 12 residues. V shed 5 bases and J shed 8 bases, with 12 bases lying between them. Germline V gene data show CDR1 as SNHLY and CDR2 as FYNNEI. The CDR3: CASSRDGREAFF. As DNA, the CDR3 is TGTGCCAGCAGTCGAGACGGGAGAGAAGCTTTCTTT.

This clone was recorded once. The chain recombines TRBV4-3 with TRBJ1-5; 7 bases are a match to TRBD1. The CDR3 is 14 amino acids. Germline CDR1 is LGHNA and CDR2 is YSLEER. With V trimmed by 3 bases and J by 3 bases, 2 bases remained unmatched. The CDR3 bases are TGCGCCAGCAGCCAGGACAGGTTCAATCAGCCCCAGCATTTT. It translates to CASSQDRFNQPQHF.

This clone has just one count. The chain joins TRBV7-9 to TRBJ2-7; D not resolved. Germline values: CDR1 SEHNR, CDR2 FQNEAQ (reference sequence). V was trimmed by 8 bases and J by 0 bases, leaving 8 bases between them. There are 12 residues in the CDR3. The CDR3 nucleotides are TGTGCCAGCGGTCTTATCTCCTACGAGCAGTACTTC. Its translation is CASGLISYEQYF.

The rearrangement uses TRBV6-5 and TRBJ1-1; no clear D. In germline, CDR1 is MNHEY, CDR2 SVGAGI. This CDR3 contains 13 residues. The germline V and J ends were trimmed by 6 bases and 5 bases, with 13 bases remaining between them. In nucleotides, the CDR3 is TGTGCCAGCAGATACGGGGTGGGGACTGAAGCTTTCTTT. Protein: CASRYGVGTEAFF.

This chain uses TRBV7-7 with TRBJ2-5; 10 nucleotides agree with TRBD2. The CDR3 runs to 16 residues. CDR1 SSHAT and CDR2 FNYEAQ come from the germline V gene (reference sequence). Trimming took 4 bases from V and 5 from J; bases not matched to a gene: 10. This CDR3 is CASSSGPAGGHETQYF. The CDR3 DNA follows: TGTGCCAGCAGCTCGGGCCCAGCGGGGGGGCACGAGACCCAGTACTTC.

This clone was seen a handful of times. This specimen includes other DNA sequences encoding the same CDR3. The rearrangement uses TRBV25-1 and TRBJ1-1; no clear D gene. The V and J ends lost 4 bases and 1 base respectively, with 4 bases between them. This CDR3 region has 12 residues. CDR1 is MGHDK and CDR2 is SYGVNS in the germline V gene. DNA for the CDR3: TGTGCCAGCAGTGTAGGGAACACTGAAGCTTTCTTT. This sequence encodes CASSVGNTEAFF. Full variable domain (remainder filled in from reference TRBV25-1 and TRBJ1-1): EADIYQTPRYLVIGTGKKITLECSQTMGHDKMYWYQQDPGMELHLIHYSYGVNSTEKGDLSSESTVSRIRTEHFPLTLESARPSHTSQYLCASSVGNTEAFFGQGTRLTVV.

This clone has more than one count but fewer than ten. The CDR3 sequence is CASSLEGEAGGYTF. In DNA, the CDR3 is TGTGCCAGCAGCTTAGAAGGGGAGGCTGGTGGCTACACCTTC. V gene TRBV7-9 combines with J gene TRBJ1-2, with D perhaps matching TRBD1 (5 bases). Germline values: CDR1 SEHNR, CDR2 FQNEAQ (reference sequence). This CDR3 region has 14 residues. The V gene lost 1 base and the J gene lost 7 bases, with 13 bases spanning the gap.

The chain uses TRBV7-8 and TRBJ1-6, with D perhaps matching TRBD1 (6 bases). The V end lost 3 bases, the J end lost 0 bases, and 24 bases lay between the germline ends. The CDR3 length is 21 residues. Germline CDR1 is SGHVS and CDR2 is FQNEAQ. The CDR3 is CASSFRRDKVGKNSYNSPLHF. Written as DNA, the CDR3 is TGTGCCAGCAGCTTCCGCCGGGACAAGGTAGGGAAAAACTCCTATAATTCACCCCTCCACTTT. Full variable domain (rest looked up from reference TRBV7-8 and TRBJ1-6): GAGVSQSPRYKVAKRGQDVALRCDPISGHVSLFWYQQALGQGPEFLTYFQNEAQLDKSGLPSDRFFAERPEGSVSTLKIQRTQQEDSAVYLCASSFRRDKVGKNSYNSPLHFGNGTRLTVT.

This clone was recorded only once. V gene TRBV5-1 combines with J gene TRBJ2-7; tentative D call: TRBD2 (5 bases). Germline V gives CDR1 SGHRS, CDR2 YFSETQ. The CDR3 spans 14 residues. Between the trimmed V and J ends, which lost 3 bases and 0 bases, there was a span of 10 bases. Here the CDR3 reads CASSSLASSYEQYF. The CDR3 DNA sequence: TGCGCCAGCAGCTCGCTAGCCAGCTCCTACGAGCAGTACTTC.

This clone was detected only once. The CDR3 DNA reads TGTGCCAGCAGCTCCCGACAGGGATACTACGAGCAGTACTTC. It is translated as CASSSRQGYYEQYF. V is TRBV13 and J is TRBJ2-7, with TRBD1 matching 7 bases. This CDR3 has 14 residues. The V and J ends lost 4 bases and 3 bases, in that order; junction bases with no gene match: 6. Germline CDR1 is PRHDT and CDR2 is FYEKMQ (reference sequence).

This chain joins TRBV9 and TRBJ1-5, with TRBD1 as a possible D gene (5 bases). Germline assignment: CDR1 SGDLS and CDR2 YYNGEE. Trimming stripped 4 bases from V and 4 bases from J, with 9 bases between. CDR3 size: 13 residues. CDR3 in amino acids: CASSKAGNQPQHF. For the CDR3, the DNA is TGTGCCAGCAGCAAAGCAGGGAATCAGCCCCAGCATTTT.

The V call is TRBV5-1, the J call TRBJ1-1; maybe TRBD1 (5 bases). Trimming pared 0 bases from V and 4 bases from J, leaving 10 bases between. The CDR3 has 14 residues. Germline values: CDR1 SGHRS, CDR2 YFSETQ. This chain's CDR3 is CASSLVPGTTEAFF. CDR3 nucleotides: TGCGCCAGCAGCTTGGTCCCAGGGACCACTGAAGCTTTCTTT.

V is TRBV2 and J is TRBJ1-5; no definite D call. The CDR3 length is 14 residues. V lost 3 bases and J lost 3, with 9 bases in between. The V gene's germline CDR1 is SNHLY and CDR2 FYNNEI. In DNA form, the CDR3 reads TGTGCCAGCAGTGATCACCTGACCAATCAGCCCCAGCATTTT. This gives the protein CASSDHLTNQPQHF.